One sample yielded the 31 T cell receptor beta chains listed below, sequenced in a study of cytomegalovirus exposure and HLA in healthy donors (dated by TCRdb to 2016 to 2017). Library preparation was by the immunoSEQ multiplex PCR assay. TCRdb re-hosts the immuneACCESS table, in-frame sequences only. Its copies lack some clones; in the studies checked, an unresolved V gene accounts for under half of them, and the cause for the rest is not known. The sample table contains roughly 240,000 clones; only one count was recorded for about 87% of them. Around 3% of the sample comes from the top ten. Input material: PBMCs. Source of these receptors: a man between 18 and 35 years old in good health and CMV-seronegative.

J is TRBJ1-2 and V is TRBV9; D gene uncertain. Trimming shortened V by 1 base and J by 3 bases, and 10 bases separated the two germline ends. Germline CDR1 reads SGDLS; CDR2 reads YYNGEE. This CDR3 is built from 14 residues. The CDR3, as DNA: TGTGCCAGCAGCGTATCCCAGCGGCACTATGGCTACACCTTC. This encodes CASSVSQRHYGYTF.

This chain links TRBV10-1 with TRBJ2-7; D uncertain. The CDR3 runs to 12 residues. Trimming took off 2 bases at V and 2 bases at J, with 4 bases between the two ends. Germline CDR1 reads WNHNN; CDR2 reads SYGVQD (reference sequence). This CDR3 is CASSEDTYEQYF. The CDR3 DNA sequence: TGCGCCAGCAGTGAGGACACCTACGAGCAGTACTTC.

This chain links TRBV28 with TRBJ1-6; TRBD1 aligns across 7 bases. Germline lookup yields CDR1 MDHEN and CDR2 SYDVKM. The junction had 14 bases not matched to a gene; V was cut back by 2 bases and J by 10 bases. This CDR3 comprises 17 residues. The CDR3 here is CASSLPNPTGAHSPLHF. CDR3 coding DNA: TGTGCCAGCAGTTTACCGAACCCCACAGGGGCCCACTCACCCCTCCACTTT.

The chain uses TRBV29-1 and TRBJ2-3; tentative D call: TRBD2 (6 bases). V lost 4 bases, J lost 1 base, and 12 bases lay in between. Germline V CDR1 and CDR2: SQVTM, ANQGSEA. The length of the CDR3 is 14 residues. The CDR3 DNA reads TGCAGCGTTGTTGGGTGGGGGGGCACAGATACGCAGTATTTT. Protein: CSVVGWGGTDTQYF.

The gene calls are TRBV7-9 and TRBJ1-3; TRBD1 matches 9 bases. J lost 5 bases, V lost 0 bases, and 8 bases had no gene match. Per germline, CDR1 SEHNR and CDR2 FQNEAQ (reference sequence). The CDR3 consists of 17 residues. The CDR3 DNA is TGTGCCAGCAGCTTAGCGGGGGCCGGGACAGGGAGAAACACCATATATTTT. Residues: CASSLAGAGTGRNTIYF.

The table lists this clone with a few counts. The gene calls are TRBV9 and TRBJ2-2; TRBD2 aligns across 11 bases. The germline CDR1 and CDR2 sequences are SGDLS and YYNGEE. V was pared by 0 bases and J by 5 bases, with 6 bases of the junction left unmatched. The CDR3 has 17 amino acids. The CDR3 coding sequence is TGTGCCAGCAGCGTAGGACTAGCGGGATTCGGGACCGGGGAGCTGTTTTTT. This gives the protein CASSVGLAGFGTGELFF.

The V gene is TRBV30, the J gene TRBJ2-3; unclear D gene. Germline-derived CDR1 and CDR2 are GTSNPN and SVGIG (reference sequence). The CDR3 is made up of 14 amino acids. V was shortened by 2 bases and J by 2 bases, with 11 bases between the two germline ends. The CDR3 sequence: CAWSLSHPTDTQYF. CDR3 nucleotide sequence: TGTGCCTGGAGTCTGTCACACCCCACAGATACGCAGTATTTT.

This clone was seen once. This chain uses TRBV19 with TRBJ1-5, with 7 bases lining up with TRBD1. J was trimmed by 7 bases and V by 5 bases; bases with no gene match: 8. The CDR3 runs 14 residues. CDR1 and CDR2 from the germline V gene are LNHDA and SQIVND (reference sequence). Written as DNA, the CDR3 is TGTGCCAGTAGTCCGACAGGGTTGGGACAGCCCCAGCATTTT. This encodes CASSPTGLGQPQHF.

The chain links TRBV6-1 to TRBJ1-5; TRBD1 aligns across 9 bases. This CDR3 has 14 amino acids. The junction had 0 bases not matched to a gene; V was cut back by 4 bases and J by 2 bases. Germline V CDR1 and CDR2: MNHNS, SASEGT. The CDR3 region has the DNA TGTGCCAGCAGTGGGACAGGGGGCAATCAGCCCCAGCATTTT. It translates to CASSGTGGNQPQHF.

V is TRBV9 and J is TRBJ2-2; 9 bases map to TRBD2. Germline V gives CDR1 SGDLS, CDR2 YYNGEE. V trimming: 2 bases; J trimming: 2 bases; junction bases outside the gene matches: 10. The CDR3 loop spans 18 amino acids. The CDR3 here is CASSVGPLAGVNTGELFF. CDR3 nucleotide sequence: TGTGCCAGCAGCGTGGGCCCTTTAGCGGGGGTCAACACCGGGGAGCTGTTTTTT.

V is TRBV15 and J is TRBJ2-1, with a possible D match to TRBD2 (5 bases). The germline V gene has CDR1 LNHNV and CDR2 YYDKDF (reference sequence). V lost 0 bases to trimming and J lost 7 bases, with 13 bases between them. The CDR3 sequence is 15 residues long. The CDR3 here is CATSRDRELRNEQFF. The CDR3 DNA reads TGTGCCACCAGCAGAGATAGGGAGCTGAGAAATGAGCAGTTCTTC.

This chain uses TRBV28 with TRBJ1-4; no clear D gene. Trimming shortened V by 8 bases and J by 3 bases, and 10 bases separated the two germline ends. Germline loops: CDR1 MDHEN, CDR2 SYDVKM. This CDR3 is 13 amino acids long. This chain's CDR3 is CASRAPANEKLFF. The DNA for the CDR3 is TGTGCCAGCCGAGCCCCCGCTAATGAAAAACTGTTTTTT. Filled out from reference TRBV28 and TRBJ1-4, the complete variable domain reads DVKVTQSSRYLVKRTGEKVFLECVQDMDHENMFWYRQDPGLGLRLIYFSYDVKMKEKGDIPEGYSVSREKKERFSLILESASTNQTSMYLCASRAPANEKLFFGSGTQLSVL.

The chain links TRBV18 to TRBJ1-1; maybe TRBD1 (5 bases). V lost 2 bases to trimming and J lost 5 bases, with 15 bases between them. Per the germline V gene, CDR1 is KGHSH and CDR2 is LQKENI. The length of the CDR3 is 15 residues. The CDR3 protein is CASSPDSLSRTEAFF. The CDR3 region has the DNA TGTGCCAGCTCACCAGACAGTCTGTCCAGGACTGAAGCTTTCTTT.

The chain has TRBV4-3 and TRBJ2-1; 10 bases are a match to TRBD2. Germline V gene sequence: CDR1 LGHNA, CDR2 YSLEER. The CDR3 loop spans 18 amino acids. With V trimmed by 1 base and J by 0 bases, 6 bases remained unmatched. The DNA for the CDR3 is TGCGCCAGCAGCCAAGGCACCGCTAGCGGGAGCTCCTACAATGAGCAGTTCTTC. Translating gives CASSQGTASGSSYNEQFF.

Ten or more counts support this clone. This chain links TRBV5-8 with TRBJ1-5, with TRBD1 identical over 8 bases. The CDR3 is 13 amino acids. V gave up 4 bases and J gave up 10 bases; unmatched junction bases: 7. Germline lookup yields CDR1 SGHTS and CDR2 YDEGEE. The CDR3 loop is CASSEDRDLPQHF. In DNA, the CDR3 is TGTGCCAGCAGCGAGGACAGGGACCTTCCCCAGCATTTT.

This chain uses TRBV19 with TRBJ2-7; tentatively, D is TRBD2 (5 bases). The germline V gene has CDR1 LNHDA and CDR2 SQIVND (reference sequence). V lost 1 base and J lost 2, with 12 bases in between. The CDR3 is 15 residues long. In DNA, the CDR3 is TGTGCCAGTAGTATAGGGACTTACCCCACCTACGAGCAGTACTTC. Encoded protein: CASSIGTYPTYEQYF.

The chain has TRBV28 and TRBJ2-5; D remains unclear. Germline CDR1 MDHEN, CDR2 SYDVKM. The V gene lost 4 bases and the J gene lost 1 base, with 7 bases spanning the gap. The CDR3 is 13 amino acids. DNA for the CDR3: TGTGCCAGCAGTTCCCGTCGCCAAGAGACCCAGTACTTC. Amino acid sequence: CASSSRRQETQYF. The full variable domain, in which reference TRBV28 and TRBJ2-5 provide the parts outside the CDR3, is DVKVTQSSRYLVKRTGEKVFLECVQDMDHENMFWYRQDPGLGLRLIYFSYDVKMKEKGDIPEGYSVSREKKERFSLILESASTNQTSMYLCASSSRRQETQYFGPGTRLLVL.

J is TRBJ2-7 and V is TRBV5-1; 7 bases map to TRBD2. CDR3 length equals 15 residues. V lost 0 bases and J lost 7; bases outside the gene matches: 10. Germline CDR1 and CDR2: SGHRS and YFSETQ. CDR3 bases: TGCGCCAGCAGCTTGGTTGTTAGTGGGGAGGGAGAGCAGTACTTC. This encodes CASSLVVSGEGEQYF.

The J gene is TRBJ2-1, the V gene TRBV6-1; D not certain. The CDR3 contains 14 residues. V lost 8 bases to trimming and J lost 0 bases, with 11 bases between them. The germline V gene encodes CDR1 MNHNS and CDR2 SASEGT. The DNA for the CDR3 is TGTGCCAGCTTCAGCGACCTCTCCTACAATGAGCAGTTCTTC. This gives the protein CASFSDLSYNEQFF.

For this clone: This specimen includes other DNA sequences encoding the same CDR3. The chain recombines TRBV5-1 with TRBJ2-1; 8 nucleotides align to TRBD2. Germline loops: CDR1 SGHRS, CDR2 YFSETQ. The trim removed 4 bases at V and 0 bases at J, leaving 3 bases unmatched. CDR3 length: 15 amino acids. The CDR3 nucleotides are TGCGCCAGCAGCGTGAGCGGGAGCTCCTACAATGAGCAGTTCTTC. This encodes CASSVSGSSYNEQFF.

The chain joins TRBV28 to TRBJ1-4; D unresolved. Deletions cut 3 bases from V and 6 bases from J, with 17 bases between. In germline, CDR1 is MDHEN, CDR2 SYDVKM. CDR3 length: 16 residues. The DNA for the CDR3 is TGTGCCAGCAGTTTTATTTCGATTGCGGGCGATGAAAAACTGTTTTTT. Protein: CASSFISIAGDEKLFF. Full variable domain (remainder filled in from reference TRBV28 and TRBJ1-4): DVKVTQSSRYLVKRTGEKVFLECVQDMDHENMFWYRQDPGLGLRLIYFSYDVKMKEKGDIPEGYSVSREKKERFSLILESASTNQTSMYLCASSFISIAGDEKLFFGSGTQLSVL.

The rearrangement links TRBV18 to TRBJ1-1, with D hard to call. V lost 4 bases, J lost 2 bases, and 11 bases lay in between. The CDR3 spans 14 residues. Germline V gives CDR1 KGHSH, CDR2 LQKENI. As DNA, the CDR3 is TGTGCCAGCTCACGAAATGCGGATAACACTGAAGCTTTCTTT. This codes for CASSRNADNTEAFF.

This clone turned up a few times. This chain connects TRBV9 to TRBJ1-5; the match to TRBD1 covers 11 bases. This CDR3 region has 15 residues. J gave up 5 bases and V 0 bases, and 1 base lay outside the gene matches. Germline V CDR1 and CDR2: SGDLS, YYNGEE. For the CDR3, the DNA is TGTGCCAGCAGCGTAGCGGGACAGGGGGATCAGCCCCAGCATTTT. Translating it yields CASSVAGQGDQPQHF.

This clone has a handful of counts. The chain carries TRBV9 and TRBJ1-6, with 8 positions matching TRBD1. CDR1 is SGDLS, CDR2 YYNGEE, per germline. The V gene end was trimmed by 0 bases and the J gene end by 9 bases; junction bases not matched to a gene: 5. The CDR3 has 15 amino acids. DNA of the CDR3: TGTGCCAGCAGCGTAGGGACAGGGTCGGGTTCACCCCTCCACTTT. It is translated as CASSVGTGSGSPLHF.

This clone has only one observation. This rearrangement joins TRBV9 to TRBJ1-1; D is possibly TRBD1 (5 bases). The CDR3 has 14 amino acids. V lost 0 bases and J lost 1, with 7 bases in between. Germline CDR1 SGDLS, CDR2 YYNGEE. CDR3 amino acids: CASSVAQGNTEAFF. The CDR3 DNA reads TGTGCCAGCAGCGTAGCTCAGGGGAACACTGAAGCTTTCTTT. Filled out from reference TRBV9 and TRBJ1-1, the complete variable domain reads DSGVTQTPKHLITATGQRVTLRCSPRSGDLSVYWYQQSLDQGLQFLIQYYNGEERAKGNILERFSAQQFPDLHSELNLSSLELGDSALYFCASSVAQGNTEAFFGQGTRLTVV.

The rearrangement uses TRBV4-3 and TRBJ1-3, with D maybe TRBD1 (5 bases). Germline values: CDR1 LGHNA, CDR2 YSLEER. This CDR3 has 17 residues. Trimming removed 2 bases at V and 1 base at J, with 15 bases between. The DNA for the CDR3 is TGCGCCAGCAGCCAATCCGCAGGGATGGCTTCTGGAAACACCATATATTTT. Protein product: CASSQSAGMASGNTIYF.

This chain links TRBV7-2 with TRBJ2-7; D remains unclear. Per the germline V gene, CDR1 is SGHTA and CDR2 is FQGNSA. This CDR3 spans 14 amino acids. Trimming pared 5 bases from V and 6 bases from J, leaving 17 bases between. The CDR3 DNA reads TGTGCCAGCAGCCTCCCCGAAGTGAGTCTCGAGCAGTACTTC. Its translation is CASSLPEVSLEQYF.

The chain's CDR3 is CASSALDRLDYGYTF. The CDR3 region has the DNA TGTGCCAGCAGTGCACTTGACAGGTTGGACTATGGCTACACCTTC. The chain uses TRBV25-1 and TRBJ1-2; TRBD1 is a possible D gene (6 bases). Looked up from germline, CDR1 is MGHDK and CDR2 is SYGVNS. V was cut by 4 bases and J by 3 bases, with 15 bases left in between. The CDR3 sequence is 15 residues long.

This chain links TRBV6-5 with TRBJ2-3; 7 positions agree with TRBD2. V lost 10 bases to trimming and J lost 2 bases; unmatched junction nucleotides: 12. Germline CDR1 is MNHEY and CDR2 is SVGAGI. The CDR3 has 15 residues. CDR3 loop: CATSSRLAATDTQYF. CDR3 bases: TGTGCCACTTCATCTCGGCTAGCGGCCACAGATACGCAGTATTTT.

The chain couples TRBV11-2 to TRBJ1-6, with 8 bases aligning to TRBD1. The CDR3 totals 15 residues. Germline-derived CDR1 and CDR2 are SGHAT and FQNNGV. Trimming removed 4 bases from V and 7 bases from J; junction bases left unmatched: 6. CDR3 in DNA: TGTGCCAGCAGCTCTCAGGGGGCGGGAAATTCACCCCTCCACTTT. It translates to CASSSQGAGNSPLHF.

In DNA form, the CDR3 reads TGTGCCAGCGCGAGGGTAGCAAGACTACCCGGGGAGACCCAGTACTTC. Protein product: CASARVARLPGETQYF. The J gene is TRBJ2-5, the V gene TRBV2, with a tentative D call TRBD2 (5 bases). Germline V gene lookup returns CDR1 SNHLY and CDR2 FYNNEI. The CDR3 loop spans 16 amino acids. The V and J ends lost 8 bases and 5 bases respectively, with 24 bases between them.